Presented here are 3 T cell receptor beta chains from one specimen sequenced in a study of cytomegalovirus exposure and HLA in healthy donors. PCR used 60 Vbeta primers and 13 Jbeta primers. Assay used: immunoSEQ multiplex PCR; TCRdb lists only in-frame clones, some missing. Among 99,000 or so clones listed, 75% to 80% were seen once. Input material: PBMCs. The receptors originated from a man between 60 and 75 years old in good health and CMV-seropositive.

The genes are TRBV18 and TRBJ2-5, with D hard to call. The DNA end is more similar to TRBJ2-7, so the J call may be wrong. The CDR3 covers 12 residues. CDR1 is KGHSH and CDR2 is LQKENI in the germline V gene. CDR3 in amino acids: CASSPGSNEQYF. For the CDR3, the DNA is TGTGCCAGCTCACCAGGTTCCAACGAGCAGTACTTC.

This clone was detected only once. The chain couples TRBV7-2 to TRBJ2-1; D perhaps matches TRBD1 (6 bases). Germline V gene data show CDR1 as SGHTA and CDR2 as FQGNSA. The CDR3 has 20 amino acids. Between the trimmed V and J ends, which lost 0 bases and 5 bases, there was a span of 26 bases. CDR3 DNA: TGTGCCAGCAGCTTAGCCAAGGCAGGGGCAGCCCTCCTATTTAACAATGAGCAGTTCTTC. Encoded protein: CASSLAKAGAALLFNNEQFF.

The V and J genes are TRBV5-1 and TRBJ2-5; D is ambiguous. V was clipped by 2 bases and J by 2 bases, with 7 bases between them. The CDR3 totals 13 residues. The germline V gene encodes CDR1 SGHRS and CDR2 YFSETQ. This CDR3 reads CASSFLGQETQYF. The CDR3 DNA reads as TGCGCCAGCAGCTTCCTAGGTCAAGAGACCCAGTACTTC. The variable domain in full, completed from reference TRBV5-1 and TRBJ2-5, reads KAGVTQTPRYLIKTRGQQVTLSCSPISGHRSVSWYQQTPGQGLQFLFEYFSETQRNKGNFPGRFSGRQFSNSRSEMNVSTLELGDSALYLCASSFLGQETQYFGPGTRLLVL.